The TCR beta chain described here comes from a study of blood T cells in healthy people across ages. General study points: Long-lived donors had more naive CD4+ cells and higher diversity than aged donors. Those diversity estimates obtained from one million T cells were thought to be underestimates. In older individuals, TCR beta diversity per million T cells was lower, falling roughly linearly with age.

Together with a sample-barcoded 5' primer, a J-beta primer mix was included in a second PCR lasting roughly 6 to 12 cycles. TCRdb itself ran the 5' RACE reads through MiXCR, one entry per CDR3 protein. The sample records 600,000 or so distinct CDR3 sequences, less than 35% being singletons. Trimming removed 0 bases from V and 2 bases from J; junction bases left unmatched: 3. Germline assignment: CDR1 DFQATT and CDR2 SNEGSKA (reference sequence). There are 14 residues in the CDR3. The study recruited healthy Caucasian donors from Russia who were aged roughly 6 to 95. This clonotype came up many times. The antigen remains unidentified.

The sequence was collected from an elderly woman in good health. The sequencing input was blood. The chain has TRBV20-1 and TRBJ2-5, with 7 bases that match TRBD1. In DNA, the CDR3 is TGCAGTGCTAGAGATTGGGGACAGCAAGAGACCCAGTACTTC. Its protein is CSARDWGQQETQYF.